This is a list of T cell receptor beta chains from one sample in a study of blood T cell repertoires in COVID-19. TCRdb keeps only in-frame clones here, not all; method: immunoSEQ multiplex PCR. The data hold around 160,000 clones, with more than 75% observed a single time. Source material: peripheral blood. The receptors were sampled from a human donor with acute or convalescent COVID-19. The donor label of this sample is uncertain. Both conserved end residues are part of each CDR3. The D gene is left open where the match is weak. Only some rows state a clone size, as once, few, many or a class for expanded clones.

v_call	clone_size	d_call	j_call	cdr3_aa	cdr3_nt
TRBV7-9	NA	TRBD1	TRBJ1-2	CASSSGQGRDGYTF	TGTGCCAGCAGCAGCGGACAGGGGAGAGACGGCTACACCTTC
TRBV25-1	NA	NA	TRBJ1-1	CASSDLGGYTEAFF	TGTGCCAGCAGTGACCTAGGGGGATATACTGAAGCTTTCTTT
TRBV5-6	NA	NA	TRBJ1-6	CASTLWRTSPLHF	TGTGCCAGCACCCTTTGGAGGACCTCACCCCTCCACTTT
TRBV27	NA	NA	TRBJ1-4	CASSPAYPVEKLFF	TGTGCCAGCAGTCCCGCGTACCCGGTTGAAAAACTGTTTTTT
TRBV3-1/TRBV3-2	once	NA	TRBJ2-3	CASSQAWGVGTDTQYF	TGTGCCAGCAGCCAAGCTTGGGGGGTTGGCACAGATACGCAGTATTTT
TRBV20-1	NA	NA	TRBJ2-7	CSASTPKTRYEQYF	TGCAGTGCTAGTACCCCTAAAACTCGTTACGAGCAGTACTTC
TRBV19	NA	NA	TRBJ1-4	CASSASQSPGEKLFF	TGTGCCAGTAGTGCGTCACAGTCACCCGGCGAAAAACTGTTTTTT
TRBV5-4	few	TRBD2	TRBJ2-3	CASSLLANTQYF	TGTGCCAGCAGCTTACTAGCGAATACGCAGTATTTT
TRBV3-1/TRBV3-2	NA	NA	TRBJ2-7	CASSRGSYEQYF	TGTGCCAGCAGCCGAGGCTCCTACGAGCAGTACTTC
TRBV21-1	once	NA	TRBJ1-2	CASRFPQRYGYTF	TGTGCCAGCAGGTTTCCACAACGCTATGGCTACACCTTC
TRBV6-2/TRBV6-3	NA	TRBD1	TRBJ2-3	CASSNDRGHADTQYF	TGTGCCAGCAGCAACGACAGGGGTCACGCAGATACGCAGTATTTT
TRBV2	NA	NA	TRBJ1-2	CASRESPYGYTF	TGTGCCAGCAGGGAAAGCCCATATGGCTACACCTTC
TRBV19	NA	NA	TRBJ2-7	CASRTGQGSNEQYF	TGTGCCAGTAGAACCGGGCAGGGGTCCAACGAGCAGTACTTC
TRBV4-2	NA	TRBD2	TRBJ2-7	CASSLRPPRTSGVPSYEQYF	TGTGCCAGCAGCCTCCGCCCCCCTCGGACTAGCGGGGTTCCATCCTACGAGCAGTACTTC
TRBV30	NA	NA	TRBJ1-2	CAWSIGPQGGGYTF	TGTGCCTGGAGTATAGGGCCCCAGGGTGGGGGCTACACCTTC
TRBV19	NA	NA	TRBJ2-3	CASSIQGHSDTQYF	TGTGCCAGTAGTATCCAAGGACATTCGGATACGCAGTATTTT
TRBV28	NA	NA	TRBJ2-4	CASSWGGGNIQYF	TGTGCCAGCAGTTGGGGGGGCGGAAACATTCAGTACTTC
TRBV19	once	NA	TRBJ2-5	CASSSHRDLQETQYF	TGTGCCAGTAGTAGTCACCGGGACTTACAAGAGACCCAGTACTTC
TRBV7-9	once	NA	TRBJ1-3	CASSRGSGNTIYF	TGTGCCAGCAGCCGCGGCTCTGGAAACACCATATATTTT
TRBV11-2	once	TRBD1	TRBJ1-1	CASSKDRDLGEAFF	TGTGCCAGCAGCAAAGACAGGGACCTCGGTGAAGCTTTCTTT
TRBV3-1/TRBV3-2	NA	NA	TRBJ1-1	CASSQEWSANTEAFF	TGTGCCAGCAGCCAAGAGTGGAGCGCGAACACTGAAGCTTTCTTT
TRBV6-6	NA	TRBD1	TRBJ1-5	CASNIKQGSNQPQHF	TGTGCCAGCAATATAAAACAGGGGAGCAATCAGCCCCAGCATTTT
TRBV19	few	TRBD1	TRBJ2-7	CASSMNTGGYEQYF	TGTGCCAGTAGTATGAATACAGGGGGTTACGAGCAGTACTTC
TRBV19	NA	NA	TRBJ1-4	CASSPRVGGDEKLFF	TGTGCCAGTAGTCCTAGGGTCGGAGGCGATGAAAAACTGTTTTTT
TRBV4-1	few	NA	TRBJ2-2	CASSQDQNTGELFF	TGCGCCAGCAGCCAAGATCAGAACACCGGGGAGCTGTTTTTT
TRBV4-3	NA	TRBD2	TRBJ2-3	CASSQDSGLAGGGDTQYF	TGCGCCAGCAGCCAAGATTCGGGACTAGCGGGGGGTGGAGATACGCAGTATTTT
TRBV19	NA	NA	TRBJ1-5	CASSTQGNQPQHF	TGTGCCAGTAGTACCCAGGGGAATCAGCCCCAGCATTTT
TRBV6-2/TRBV6-3	NA	NA	TRBJ1-3	CASSYSAGATSLSGNTIYF	TGTGCCAGCAGTTACTCAGCAGGGGCGACGTCGCTCTCTGGAAACACCATATATTTT
TRBV6-5	NA	NA	TRBJ1-6	CASRWAGVRSPLHF	TGTGCCAGCAGATGGGCAGGGGTTCGGTCACCCCTCCACTTT
TRBV5-4	NA	NA	TRBJ2-5	CASTRGSQETQYF	TGTGCCAGCACCAGGGGCAGTCAAGAGACCCAGTACTTC
TRBV5-5	few	TRBD1	TRBJ1-2	CASRKDRASQYGYTF	TGTGCCAGCAGGAAAGACAGGGCTTCTCAATATGGCTACACCTTC
TRBV11-3	NA	NA	TRBJ2-7	CASSLEADYEQYF	TGTGCCAGCAGCTTAGAGGCAGACTACGAGCAGTACTTC
TRBV7-2	NA	NA	TRBJ1-2	CASSLGDSLAGYTF	TGTGCCAGCAGCTTAGGTGACAGCCTCGCGGGCTACACCTTC
TRBV13	NA	NA	TRBJ2-3	CASSKGGGDSDTQYF	TGTGCCAGCAGCAAAGGAGGGGGGGATTCAGATACGCAGTATTTT
TRBV30	NA	NA	TRBJ1-4	CARLHGEKLFF	TGTGCCAGATTGCATGGCGAAAAACTGTTTTTT
TRBV30	NA	TRBD1	TRBJ1-1	CAWSGTGGGMNTEAFF	TGTGCCTGGAGCGGAACAGGGGGGGGGATGAACACTGAAGCTTTCTTT
TRBV27	NA	NA	TRBJ1-1	CASSDSKGRGVTEAFF	TGTGCCAGCAGCGATAGCAAGGGGAGGGGCGTCACTGAAGCTTTCTTT
TRBV2	NA	NA	TRBJ1-1	CASSEEVARNTEAFF	TGTGCCAGCAGTGAAGAGGTAGCTAGGAACACTGAAGCTTTCTTT
TRBV2	NA	TRBD1	TRBJ1-4	CASRLDRDEEKLFF	TGTGCCAGCAGACTGGACAGGGATGAAGAAAAACTGTTTTTT
TRBV11-1	NA	NA	TRBJ2-2	CASRFGTLNTGELFF	TGTGCCAGCAGGTTCGGGACACTGAACACCGGGGAGCTGTTTTTT
TRBV30	NA	NA	TRBJ2-7	CAWTQGGEQYF	TGTGCCTGGACTCAGGGAGGCGAGCAGTACTTC
TRBV5-6	NA	NA	TRBJ2-5	CASSHSKGVETQYF	TGTGCCAGCAGTCATAGCAAGGGGGTAGAGACCCAGTACTTC
TRBV5-4	few	NA	TRBJ1-1	CASSLARGKAFF	TGTGCCAGCAGCTTGGCCAGGGGAAAAGCTTTCTTT
TRBV30	NA	NA	TRBJ1-1	CAWSSRSVAFF	TGTGCCTGGAGTTCCCGGTCGGTCGCTTTCTTT